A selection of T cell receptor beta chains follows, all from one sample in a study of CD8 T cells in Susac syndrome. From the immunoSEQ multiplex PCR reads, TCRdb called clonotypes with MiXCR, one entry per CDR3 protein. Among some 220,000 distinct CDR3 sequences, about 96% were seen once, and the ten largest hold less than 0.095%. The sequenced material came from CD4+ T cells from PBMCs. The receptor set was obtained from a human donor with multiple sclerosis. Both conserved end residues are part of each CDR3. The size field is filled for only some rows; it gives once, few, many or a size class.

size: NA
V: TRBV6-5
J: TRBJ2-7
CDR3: CASSYSIAGGRNEQYF

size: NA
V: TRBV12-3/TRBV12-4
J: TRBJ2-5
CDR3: CASTVLRTSGQETQYF

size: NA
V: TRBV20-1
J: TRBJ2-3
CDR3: CSAGVNTDTQYF

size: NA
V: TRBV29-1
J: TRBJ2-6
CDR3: CSVEGAGANVLTF

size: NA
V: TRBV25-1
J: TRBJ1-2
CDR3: CASSEPGQGFGGYTF

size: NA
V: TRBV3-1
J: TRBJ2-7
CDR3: CASSQDPGRYEQYF

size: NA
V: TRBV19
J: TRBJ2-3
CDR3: CASSIKARGLATQYF

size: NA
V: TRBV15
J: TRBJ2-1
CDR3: CATSIDRNTNNEQFF

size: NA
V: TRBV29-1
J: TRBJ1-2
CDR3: CSVGWASGGYTF

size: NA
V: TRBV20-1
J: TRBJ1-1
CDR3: CSARNPNTEAFF

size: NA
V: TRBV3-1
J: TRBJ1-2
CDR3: CASSQHSGNYGYTF

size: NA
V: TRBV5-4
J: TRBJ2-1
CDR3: CASSHRDRGRYNEQFF

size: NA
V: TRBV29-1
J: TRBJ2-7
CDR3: CSVELDRENEQYF

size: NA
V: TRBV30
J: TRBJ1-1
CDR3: CAWSEGGTEAFF

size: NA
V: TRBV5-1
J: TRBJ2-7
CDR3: CASSPGTYEQYF

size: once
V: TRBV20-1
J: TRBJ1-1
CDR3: CSAYRRNRDTEAFF

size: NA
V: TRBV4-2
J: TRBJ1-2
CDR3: CASSLNPTGHGYTF

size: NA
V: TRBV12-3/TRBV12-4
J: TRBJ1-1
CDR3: CASSSWTGNKMIEAFF

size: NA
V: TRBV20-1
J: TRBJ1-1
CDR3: CSARDFDLARESEAFF

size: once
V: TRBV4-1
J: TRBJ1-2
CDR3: CASSQDWTVNYGYTF

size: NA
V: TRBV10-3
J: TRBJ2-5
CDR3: CAMIPRGYETQYF

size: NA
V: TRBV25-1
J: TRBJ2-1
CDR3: CASRSGRLCEQFF

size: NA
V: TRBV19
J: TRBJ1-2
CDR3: CASSIGNALGSYGYTF

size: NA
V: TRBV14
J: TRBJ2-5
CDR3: CASSQIKTQYF

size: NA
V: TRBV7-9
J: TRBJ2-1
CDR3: CASSSTWQFLGNEQFF

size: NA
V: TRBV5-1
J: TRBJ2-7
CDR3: CASSLGGDSYEQYF

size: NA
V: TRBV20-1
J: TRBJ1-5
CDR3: CSASNGSGNQPQHF

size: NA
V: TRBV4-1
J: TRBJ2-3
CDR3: CASSQGSGGAGDTQYF

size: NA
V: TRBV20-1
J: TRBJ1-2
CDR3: CSAGGTDYGYTF

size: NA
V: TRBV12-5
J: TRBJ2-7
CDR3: CASGLGQGSYEQYF